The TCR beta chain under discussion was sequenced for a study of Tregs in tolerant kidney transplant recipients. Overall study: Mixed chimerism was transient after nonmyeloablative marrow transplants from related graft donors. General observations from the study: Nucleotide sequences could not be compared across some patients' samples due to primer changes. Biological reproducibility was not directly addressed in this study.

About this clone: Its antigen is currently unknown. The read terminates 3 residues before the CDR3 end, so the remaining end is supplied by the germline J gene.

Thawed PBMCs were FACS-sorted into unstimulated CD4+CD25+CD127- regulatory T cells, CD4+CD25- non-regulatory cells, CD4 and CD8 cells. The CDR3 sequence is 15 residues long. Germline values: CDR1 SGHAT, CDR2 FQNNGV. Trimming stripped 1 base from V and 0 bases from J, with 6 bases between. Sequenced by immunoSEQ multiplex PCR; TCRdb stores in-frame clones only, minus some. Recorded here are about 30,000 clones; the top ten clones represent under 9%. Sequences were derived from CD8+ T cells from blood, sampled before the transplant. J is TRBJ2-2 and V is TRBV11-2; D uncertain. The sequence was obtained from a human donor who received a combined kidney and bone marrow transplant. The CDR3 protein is CASSLGSTNTGELFF. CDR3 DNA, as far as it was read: TGTGCCAGCAGCTTAGGCAGTACGAACACCGGGGAG. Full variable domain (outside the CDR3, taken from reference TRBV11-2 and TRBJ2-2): EAGVAQSPRYKIIEKRQSVAFWCNPISGHATLYWYQQILGQGPKLLIQFQNNGVVDDSQLPKDRFSAERLKGVDSTLKIQPAKLEDSAVYLCASSLGSTNTGELFFGEGSRLTVL.